What follows are 20 T cell receptor beta chains derived from one specimen sequenced in a study of identical twins. TCRdb ran MiXCR on the 5' RACE reads and lists one entry per CDR3 protein. The sample consists of 1.5 million or so distinct CDR3 sequences, more than 30% of them appearing once. Sequencing was done on a sample of cord blood. All receptors come from a newborn girl in good health.

In its sample, this clonotype was seen a few times. This chain connects TRBV7-2 to TRBJ2-7; 14 bases are shared with TRBD2. Germline CDR1 SGHTA, CDR2 FQGNSA. The V and J ends lost 2 bases and 2 bases, in that order; junction bases with no gene match: 11. This CDR3 region has 19 residues. CDR3 residues: CASSLYWPGLAGVAYEQYF. CDR3 sequence (DNA): TGTGCCAGCAGCTTATATTGGCCGGGACTAGCGGGAGTCGCCTACGAGCAGTACTTC.

This clonotype was detected many times. The chain links TRBV20-1 to TRBJ1-5; a weak D match, TRBD1 (5 bases). CDR3 length equals 13 residues. Germline assignment: CDR1 DFQATT and CDR2 SNEGSKA (reference sequence). Trimming took 0 bases from V and 2 from J, leaving 5 bases between them. The CDR3 here is CSARDRGNQPQHF. In nucleotides, the CDR3 is TGCAGTGCTAGAGACAGGGGCAATCAGCCCCAGCATTTT.

CDR3 amino acids: CACGIRVEAFF. CDR3 bases: TGTGCCTGCGGGATTAGGGTAGAAGCTTTCTTT. The chain combines TRBV12-3 or TRBV12-4 with TRBJ1-1; D gene uncertain. This CDR3 has 11 residues. Trimming removed 11 bases at V and 8 bases at J, with 15 bases between.

The rearrangement uses TRBV15 and TRBJ1-6; no clear D. The CDR3 is made up of 13 amino acids. The V gene lost 6 bases and the J gene lost 7 bases, with 10 bases spanning the gap. Germline V gene lookup returns CDR1 LNHNV and CDR2 YYDKDF (reference sequence). CDR3 sequence reads: CATREGTNSPLHF. CDR3 bases: TGTGCCACCAGAGAGGGAACGAATTCACCCCTCCACTTT.

This clonotype appeared a few times. The CDR3 here is CASAGDLGPYEQYF. CDR3 bases: TGTGCCAGCGCAGGGGACCTGGGTCCCTACGAGCAGTACTTC. This chain connects TRBV6-1 to TRBJ2-7; possible D gene TRBD1, 6 bases. The germline CDR1 and CDR2 sequences are MNHNS and SASEGT. The CDR3 covers 14 residues. Trimming cost V 8 bases and J 2 bases, with 16 bases left between them.

The V and J genes are TRBV28 and TRBJ2-7; possible D gene TRBD1, 6 bases. Trimming removed 3 bases at V and 3 bases at J, with 12 bases between. The germline gives CDR1 MDHEN, CDR2 SYDVKM. The CDR3 runs to 14 residues. CDR3 amino acids: CASSLERGYYEQYF. DNA of the CDR3: TGTGCCAGCAGTTTGGAAAGGGGGTACTACGAGCAGTACTTC.

The chain couples TRBV12-3 or TRBV12-4 to TRBJ1-2; 7 bases match TRBD1. This CDR3 is built from 15 residues. The V gene end was trimmed by 4 bases and the J gene end by 8 bases; junction bases not matched to a gene: 13. CDR3 residues: CASSSDRPARKGYTF. The CDR3 DNA reads TGTGCCAGCAGTTCGGACAGGCCCGCCCGGAAAGGCTACACCTTC.

This sequence joins TRBV30 and TRBJ2-2, with 8 bases that match TRBD1. This CDR3 is 15 amino acids long. V shed 4 bases and J 2 bases; nucleotides not matched to a gene: 6. Per germline, CDR1 GTSNPN and CDR2 SVGIG (reference sequence). The CDR3 sequence is CAWILGQANTGELFF. The CDR3 nucleotides are TGTGCCTGGATCCTGGGACAGGCCAACACCGGGGAGCTGTTTTTT.

This rearrangement joins TRBV9 to TRBJ2-5; tentatively, D is TRBD2 (6 bases). CDR3 size: 13 residues. Per germline, CDR1 SGDLS and CDR2 YYNGEE. Between the trimmed V and J ends, which lost 1 base and 6 bases, there was a span of 10 bases. The CDR3 sequence is CASSVTSRKTQYF. In nucleotides, the CDR3 is TGTGCCAGCAGCGTAACTAGCCGTAAGACCCAGTACTTC.

This clonotype was observed a handful of times. The chain uses TRBV6-6 and TRBJ1-5; D not certain. Trimming removed 6 bases from V and 0 bases from J, with 12 bases in between. CDR3 length equals 15 residues. Germline lookup yields CDR1 MNHNY and CDR2 SVGAGI (reference sequence). This CDR3 is CASSSGRDSNQPQHF. The DNA of the CDR3 is TGTGCCAGCAGCTCCGGACGGGATAGCAATCAGCCCCAGCATTTT.

The chain links TRBV20-1 to TRBJ2-7, with a weak D call TRBD1 (5 bases). V lost 1 base and J 1 base, leaving 14 bases between the germline ends. Germline CDR1 and CDR2: DFQATT and SNEGSKA (reference sequence). This CDR3 is built from 15 residues. CDR3 coding DNA: TGCAGTGCTAGAGGACAGAGCAGCCCTTCCTACGAGCAGTACTTC. Translation gives CSARGQSSPSYEQYF.

The genes are TRBV6-1 and TRBJ1-5, with 10 bases aligning to TRBD1. This CDR3 spans 18 amino acids. CDR1 MNHNS and CDR2 SASEGT come from the germline V gene. V lost 0 bases to trimming and J lost 0 bases; unmatched junction nucleotides: 5. The CDR3 reads CASSEATGGTYSNQPQHF. The CDR3 DNA follows: TGTGCCAGCAGTGAAGCGACAGGGGGCACCTATAGCAATCAGCCCCAGCATTTT.

The gene calls are TRBV18 and TRBJ2-1; D is possibly TRBD1 (6 bases). CDR3 length equals 16 residues. Looked up from germline, CDR1 is KGHSH and CDR2 is LQKENI. The V end was cut by 4 bases, the J end by 0 bases, with 13 bases between. CDR3 nucleotides: TGTGCCAGCTCACTCCGGACAGTTCTCTCCTACAATGAGCAGTTCTTC. Protein: CASSLRTVLSYNEQFF.

In the case of this clonotype: A single base separates this from a much larger clone, so it may be a read error. This chain joins TRBV6-1 and TRBJ2-3, with TRBD1 matching over 8 bases. The CDR3 loop spans 13 amino acids. Per germline, CDR1 MNHNS and CDR2 SASEGT. V was clipped by 6 bases and J by 4 bases; unmatched bases: 3. The CDR3 DNA follows: TGTGCCAGCAGGAGGACAGGGCCAGATACGCAGTATTTT. Translation gives CASRRTGPDTQYF.

Comments on this clonotype: The germline gene is not matched at one end of the junction; a read error may be the cause. V gene TRBV12-5 combines with J gene TRBJ2-3; TRBD1 might be the D (5 bases). The CDR3 spans 16 residues. CDR1 is LGHNT and CDR2 is FRNRAP in the germline V gene. This chain's CDR3 is CVSGLVQAGFTDTQYF. CDR3 sequence (DNA): TGTGTTAGTGGTTTGGTACAGGCAGGGTTTACAGATACGCAGTATTTT.

The V and J genes are TRBV3-1 and TRBJ2-1; no firm D call. V lost 2 bases and J lost 6, with 11 bases in between. CDR3 size: 14 residues. Germline V CDR1 and CDR2: LGHDT, YNNKEL (reference sequence). Here the CDR3 reads CASSQPPAINEQFF. As DNA, the CDR3 is TGTGCCAGCAGCCAACCCCCAGCGATCAATGAGCAGTTCTTC.

As for this clonotype: A read error is likely, as this CDR3 ends without the conserved phenylalanine or tryptophan. The chain uses TRBV11-1 and TRBJ2-1; no clear D gene. The V gene lost 0 bases and the J gene lost 5 bases, with 5 bases spanning the gap. Germline CDR1 is SGHAT and CDR2 is FQDESV (reference sequence). The CDR3 covers 13 residues. The CDR3 sequence is CASSLAWDNEQFL. The DNA of the CDR3 is TGTGCCAGCAGCTTAGCTTGGGACAATGAGCAGTTCTTA.

This clonotype was recorded a few times. The chain combines TRBV14 with TRBJ1-1; 7 nucleotides align to TRBD1. There are 13 residues in the CDR3. J was trimmed by 6 bases and V by 4 bases; bases with no gene match: 5. Germline V gene data show CDR1 as SGHDN and CDR2 as FVKESK. The CDR3 sequence: CASSPTGWPEAFF. CDR3 DNA sequence: TGTGCCAGCAGCCCGACAGGGTGGCCTGAAGCTTTCTTT.

This clonotype was seen a handful of times. The V gene is TRBV3-1, the J gene TRBJ2-1, with 11 positions matching TRBD1. After removal of 4 bases from V and 8 bases from J, the junction contained 7 bases not matched to a gene. The germline V gene has CDR1 LGHDT and CDR2 YNNKEL (reference sequence). The CDR3 extends over 15 amino acids. The CDR3 sequence is CASSRSGTGGHEQFF. CDR3 coding DNA: TGTGCCAGCAGCCGTTCCGGGACAGGGGGTCATGAGCAGTTCTTC.

The chain employs TRBV4-1 and TRBJ1-6, with D unclear. Trimming took off 4 bases at V and 6 bases at J, with 7 bases between the two ends. CDR1 and CDR2 from the germline V gene are MGHRA and YSYEKL. The CDR3 is 13 amino acids. The CDR3 reads CASSLIFNSPLHF. Here the CDR3 DNA reads TGCGCCAGCAGCCTCATCTTTAATTCACCCCTCCACTTT.